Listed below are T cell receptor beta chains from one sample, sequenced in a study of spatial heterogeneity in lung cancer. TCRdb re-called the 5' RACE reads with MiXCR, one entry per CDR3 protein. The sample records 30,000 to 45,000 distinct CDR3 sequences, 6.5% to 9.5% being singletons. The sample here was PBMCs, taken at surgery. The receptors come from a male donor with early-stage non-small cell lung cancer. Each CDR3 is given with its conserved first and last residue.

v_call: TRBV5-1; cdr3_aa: CASSTLAGGYNEQFF
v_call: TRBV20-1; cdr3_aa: CSASSVSGRTSEQYF
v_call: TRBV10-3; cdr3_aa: CAISDPSGGAETQYF
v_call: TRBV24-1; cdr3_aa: CATSDFTTGGAFF
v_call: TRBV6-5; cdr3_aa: CASSLSGVNETQYF
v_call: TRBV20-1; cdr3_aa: CSARGSGVSDTQYF
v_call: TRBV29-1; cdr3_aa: CSVEDFGGYEQYF
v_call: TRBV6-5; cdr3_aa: CASSYSRRNTEAFF
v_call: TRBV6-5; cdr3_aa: CASQSPSYEQYF
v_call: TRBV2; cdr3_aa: CASSAQGSTEAFF
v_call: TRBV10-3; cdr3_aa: CAITPTGGSYEQYF
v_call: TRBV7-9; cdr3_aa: CASSPWTGASTEAFF
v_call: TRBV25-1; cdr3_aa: CASRYRGRGGELFF
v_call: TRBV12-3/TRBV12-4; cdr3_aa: CASSFHEKLFF
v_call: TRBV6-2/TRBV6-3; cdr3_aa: CASSYFGIREQYF
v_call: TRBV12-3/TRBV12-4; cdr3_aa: CASSFGREDTQYF
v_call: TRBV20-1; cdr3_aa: CSARGPSAANTGELFF
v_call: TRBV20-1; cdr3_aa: CSARMGRYAGNTIYF
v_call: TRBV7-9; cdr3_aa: CASSLAKTQYF
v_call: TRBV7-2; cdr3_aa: CASSLGQGVYNEQFF
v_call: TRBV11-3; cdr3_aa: CASSRDRDSEQYF
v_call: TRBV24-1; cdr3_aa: CATSKQGVTGELFF
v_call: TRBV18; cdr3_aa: CASSPPNYNEQFF
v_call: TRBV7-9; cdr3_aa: CASSGEGGLGQPQHF
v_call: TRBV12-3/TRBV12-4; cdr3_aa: CASTLGHQSTEAFF
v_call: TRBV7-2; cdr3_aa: CASSGIRVRSTEAFF
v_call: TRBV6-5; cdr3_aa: CASSRRTGLGNGYTF
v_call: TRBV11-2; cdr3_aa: CASSLAAGVKNIQYF
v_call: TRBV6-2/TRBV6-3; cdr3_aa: CASSYGNGNTIYF
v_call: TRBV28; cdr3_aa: CASILGAEAFF
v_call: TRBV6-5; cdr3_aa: CASSYSAGIHGYTF
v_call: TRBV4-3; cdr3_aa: CASSQGLAGYYEQYF
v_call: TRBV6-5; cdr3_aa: CASSRQGAGTEAFF
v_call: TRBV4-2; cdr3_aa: CASSQDVSSSGEQFF
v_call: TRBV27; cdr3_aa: CASRGFITGELFF
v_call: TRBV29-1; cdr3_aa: CSVDTGWGQPQHF
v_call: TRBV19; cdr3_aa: CASSLGTATNEKLFF
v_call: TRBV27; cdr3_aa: CASSLLTGQETQYF
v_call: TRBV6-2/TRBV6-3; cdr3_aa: CASSYSSRGGQPQHF
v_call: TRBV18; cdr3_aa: CASSPRRDFNYGYTF
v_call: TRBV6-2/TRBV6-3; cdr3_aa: CASSYSGTEIYGYTF
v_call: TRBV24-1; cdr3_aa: CATSDYDSDTQYF
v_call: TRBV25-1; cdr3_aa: CASSEGGSGLRNTGELFF
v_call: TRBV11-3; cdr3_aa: CASSLEGQARGYTF
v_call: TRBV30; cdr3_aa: CAWSVQIITGGQYF
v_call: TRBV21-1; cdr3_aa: CASSKAPFLGQPQHF
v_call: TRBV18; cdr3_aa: CASSPQGGENTEAFF
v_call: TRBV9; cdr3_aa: CASSGGYQETQYF
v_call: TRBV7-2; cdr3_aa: CASSPAGRVYTEAFF
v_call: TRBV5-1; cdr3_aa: CASSLAQKETQYF